These 30 T cell receptor beta chains were sequenced from one sample in a study of T cell responses to AZD1222 COVID-19 vaccine. Clones were sequenced by immunoSEQ multiplex PCR, and TCRdb holds only the in-frame ones, with some missing. The table records just over 150,000 clones, 85% to 95% of them present only once. Specimen: peripheral blood, collected 28 days after the second AZD1222 dose. The receptors here all came from an adult who received the AZD1222 COVID-19 vaccine.

This rearrangement joins TRBV5-1 to TRBJ2-7, with D tentatively TRBD2 (6 bases). The CDR3 extends over 16 amino acids. CDR1 is SGHRS and CDR2 is YFSETQ in the germline V gene. Trimming stripped 0 bases from V and 3 bases from J, with 16 bases between. The CDR3 region has the DNA TGCGCCAGCAGCTTGGGCGGGATTGCCGCCTACTACGAGCAGTACTTC. Translated, it gives CASSLGGIAAYYEQYF.

The chain uses TRBV10-3 and TRBJ2-7; D not certain. The CDR3 has 15 amino acids. V dropped 0 bases and J dropped 5 bases, with 14 bases sitting between them. Germline V lookup: CDR1 ENHRY, CDR2 SYGVKD. The CDR3 loop reads CAISESSRQGHEQYF. The CDR3, as DNA: TGTGCCATCAGTGAGTCCTCACGCCAAGGCCACGAGCAGTACTTC.

The chain has TRBV5-1 and TRBJ1-3, with D hard to call. CDR3 length equals 15 residues. CDR1 SGHRS and CDR2 YFSETQ come from the germline V gene. V shed 1 base and J shed 0 bases, with 8 bases lying between them. The CDR3 spells CASSLSTISGNTIYF. The CDR3 coding sequence is TGCGCCAGCAGCTTGTCTACGATCTCTGGAAACACCATATATTTT.

DNA for the CDR3: TGTGCCAGCAAACGAGGGATTGGCAATCAGCCCCAGCATTTT. Protein: CASKRGIGNQPQHF. The chain is built from TRBV6-5 and TRBJ1-5; no clear D gene. In germline, CDR1 is MNHEY, CDR2 SVGAGI. This CDR3 is built from 14 residues. Trimming removed 7 bases at V and 2 bases at J, with 12 bases between.

The chain joins TRBV6-5 to TRBJ2-5, with TRBD2 matching over 13 bases. Per germline, CDR1 MNHEY and CDR2 SVGAGI. CDR3 length: 14 residues. The trim removed 6 bases at V and 5 bases at J, leaving 3 bases unmatched. The CDR3 is CASREGLAGETQYF. CDR3 coding DNA: TGTGCCAGCAGGGAGGGACTAGCGGGGGAGACCCAGTACTTC.

The chain combines TRBV7-9 with TRBJ2-2; maybe TRBD2 (5 bases). The CDR3 length is 14 residues. CDR1 and CDR2 (germline): SEHNR, FQNEAQ (reference sequence). Deletions cut 1 base from V and 5 bases from J, with 8 bases between. CDR3 protein: CASSLETGTGELFF. The CDR3 DNA reads TGTGCCAGCAGCTTAGAAACGGGGACCGGGGAGCTGTTTTTT.

This clone was seen once. This chain links TRBV28 with TRBJ1-5, with D perhaps TRBD1 (5 bases). Trimming stripped 5 bases from V and 0 bases from J, with 11 bases between. Germline V CDR1 and CDR2: MDHEN, SYDVKM. This CDR3 is built from 15 residues. The CDR3 region is CASSAGHLSNQPQHF. The CDR3 DNA reads TGTGCCAGCAGTGCCGGACACCTTAGCAATCAGCCCCAGCATTTT.

CDR3 nucleotide sequence: TGTGCCAGCCACCCCGGGGGAGAGGCCTACAATGAGCAGTTCTTC. The encoded protein is CASHPGGEAYNEQFF. The chain links TRBV7-9 to TRBJ2-1; the D gene is possibly TRBD2 (6 bases). Germline assignment: CDR1 SEHNR and CDR2 FQNEAQ (reference sequence). Deletions cut 8 bases from V and 2 bases from J, with 16 bases between. The CDR3 is 15 residues long.

This chain links TRBV1 with TRBJ2-3; the D call TRBD2 from the table was never checked on the DNA. TRBV1 is a recognized pseudogene. CDR3 size: 21 residues. For the CDR3, the DNA is TGCACCAGCAGCCCCAAGGGCAGGGGACTAGCGGGGGGCCGCTTTACAGATACGCAGTATTTT. Its translation: CTSSPKGRGLAGGRFTDTQYF.

The J gene is TRBJ2-2, the V gene TRBV7-3; D gene unclear. The germline V and J ends were trimmed by 0 bases and 8 bases, with 4 bases remaining between them. This CDR3 spans 12 amino acids. Germline V gene lookup returns CDR1 SGHTA and CDR2 FQGTGA. The DNA for the CDR3 is TGTGCCAGCAGCTTAACGCAGGGGGAGCTGTTTTTT. This sequence encodes CASSLTQGELFF.

The chain is built from TRBV7-2 and TRBJ2-7; the D gene is possibly TRBD2 (6 bases). CDR1 SGHTA and CDR2 FQGNSA come from the germline V gene. Trimming shortened V by 1 base and J by 2 bases, and 9 bases separated the two germline ends. This CDR3 is built from 14 residues. In nucleotides, the CDR3 is TGTGCCAGCAGCTTAGTTGCGGGAACCTACGAGCAGTACTTC. Its protein is CASSLVAGTYEQYF.

The V call is TRBV4-1, the J call TRBJ1-5; no definite D call. V was cut by 3 bases and J by 5 bases, with 17 bases left in between. The CDR3 contains 16 residues. Germline values: CDR1 MGHRA, CDR2 YSYEKL. This chain's CDR3 is CASSHGRIGRDQPQHF. DNA for the CDR3: TGCGCCAGCAGCCACGGACGGATAGGGAGGGATCAGCCCCAGCATTTT.

This clone was seen only once. CDR3 loop: CASSPSRTVSSTGELFF. DNA of the CDR3: TGTGCCAGCAGCCCCTCCCGGACAGTTTCCAGCACCGGGGAGCTGTTTTTT. The chain combines TRBV9 with TRBJ2-2, with TRBD1 as a possible D gene (6 bases). Deletions cut 4 bases from V and 4 bases from J, with 20 bases between. The CDR3 is 17 amino acids. Germline CDR1 and CDR2: SGDLS and YYNGEE.

This clone was seen once. The genes are TRBV18 and TRBJ2-7; 11 nucleotides match TRBD2. With V trimmed by 3 bases and J by 5 bases, 9 bases remained unmatched. CDR3 length equals 16 residues. CDR1 is KGHSH, CDR2 LQKENI, per germline. CDR3 amino acids: CASSPGLAVLTNEQYF. CDR3 DNA: TGTGCCAGCTCACCGGGACTAGCGGTGTTAACTAACGAGCAGTACTTC. Based on the CDR3 plus reference TRBV18 and TRBJ2-7, the full variable domain is NAGVMQNPRHLVRRRGQEARLRCSPMKGHSHVYWYRQLPEEGLKFMVYLQKENIIDESGMPKERFSAEFPKEGPSILRIQQVVRGDSAAYFCASSPGLAVLTNEQYFGPGTRLTVT.

The genes are TRBV5-6 and TRBJ2-7; 7 bases are a match to TRBD2. The length of the CDR3 is 14 residues. The V gene's germline CDR1 is SGHDT and CDR2 YYEEEE. V was pared by 4 bases and J by 3 bases, with 7 bases of the junction left unmatched. CDR3 bases: TGTGCCAGCAGCCAGGGCACTAGCGTCTACGAGCAGTACTTC. This sequence encodes CASSQGTSVYEQYF.

V is TRBV2 and J is TRBJ1-3; the D gene is possibly TRBD1 (5 bases). This CDR3 has 16 residues. Trimming pared 2 bases from V and 0 bases from J, leaving 11 bases between. Germline assignment: CDR1 SNHLY and CDR2 FYNNEI. For the CDR3, the DNA is TGTGCCAGCAGTGAACGCCACAGGCTCTCTGGAAACACCATATATTTT. It specifies CASSERHRLSGNTIYF.

The V call is TRBV5-1, the J call TRBJ1-2, with 9 bases that match TRBD1. CDR1 and CDR2 from the germline V gene are SGHRS and YFSETQ. CDR3 size: 14 residues. Trimming removed 5 bases from V and 2 bases from J; junction bases left unmatched: 4. The CDR3 protein is CASRLTGGNYGYTF. CDR3 DNA sequence: TGCGCCAGCAGGTTGACAGGGGGGAACTATGGCTACACCTTC. Full variable domain (remainder filled in from reference TRBV5-1 and TRBJ1-2): KAGVTQTPRYLIKTRGQQVTLSCSPISGHRSVSWYQQTPGQGLQFLFEYFSETQRNKGNFPGRFSGRQFSNSRSEMNVSTLELGDSALYLCASRLTGGNYGYTFGSGTRLTVV.

V is TRBV19 and J is TRBJ1-2; D is perhaps TRBD1 (5 bases). The length of the CDR3 is 14 residues. Germline values: CDR1 LNHDA, CDR2 SQIVND (reference sequence). V was clipped by 1 base and J by 5 bases, with 11 bases between them. CDR3 DNA: TGTGCCAGTAGTATAGGGGGGACGGATTATGGCTACACCTTC. Translation: CASSIGGTDYGYTF.

The rearrangement joins TRBV6-5 to TRBJ1-5; 9 nucleotides align to TRBD1. The CDR3 consists of 14 residues. CDR1 MNHEY and CDR2 SVGAGI come from the germline V gene. J gave up 4 bases and V 7 bases, and 5 bases lay outside the gene matches. The DNA for the CDR3 is TGTGCCAGCAAGGGGGACAGGGTAAATCAGCCCCAGCATTTT. Encoded protein: CASKGDRVNQPQHF.

This clone occurred many times. J is TRBJ1-2 and V is TRBV7-4, with 10 nucleotides matching TRBD1. The CDR3 spans 13 residues. The germline gives CDR1 SGHVT, CDR2 SQSDAQ. V shed 5 bases, J shed 6 bases, and the junction held 3 bases outside the gene matches. CDR3 amino acids: CASSRQGANGYTF. The CDR3 nucleotides are TGTGCCAGCAGCCGACAGGGGGCGAATGGCTACACCTTC.

This clone was found once. The J gene is TRBJ1-1, the V gene TRBV19; 7 bases fit TRBD1. The CDR3 covers 16 residues. CDR1 and CDR2 from the germline V gene are LNHDA and SQIVND (reference sequence). V dropped 6 bases and J dropped 4; count of bases not matched to a gene: 14. The CDR3 DNA reads as TGTGCCAGTAGGGGTTACAGGGGTCCGGTGGGCACTGAAGCTTTCTTT. Translation: CASRGYRGPVGTEAFF.

The rearrangement uses TRBV12-3 or TRBV12-4 and TRBJ2-5, with a tentative D call TRBD2 (6 bases). V lost 3 bases, J lost 6 bases, and 8 bases lay in between. The CDR3 consists of 12 residues. In nucleotides, the CDR3 is TGTGCCAGCAGTTTTGGGGGGAAGACCCAGTACTTC. Its protein product is CASSFGGKTQYF.

The V and J genes are TRBV18 and TRBJ2-3; 9 bases align to TRBD1. Germline V gene data show CDR1 as KGHSH and CDR2 as LQKENI. The CDR3 spans 15 residues. V was clipped by 6 bases and J by 3 bases; unmatched bases: 7. The CDR3 here is CASSSGTGPTDTQYF. CDR3 coding DNA: TGTGCCAGCTCGTCCGGGACAGGGCCTACAGATACGCAGTATTTT.

This chain joins TRBV30 and TRBJ1-2; a possible D gene is TRBD1 (5 bases). Trimming took 3 bases from V and 4 from J, leaving 12 bases between them. CDR1 is GTSNPN and CDR2 is SVGIG in the germline V gene (reference sequence). CDR3 length: 13 amino acids. This CDR3 is CAWRATALYGYTF. The CDR3 nucleotides read TGTGCCTGGAGAGCGACAGCACTCTATGGCTACACCTTC.

Note on this clone: The junction shows a germline mismatch at one end, possibly a read error. The chain has TRBV7-7 and TRBJ1-2, with D uncertain. CDR1 is SSHAT, CDR2 FNYEAQ, per germline (reference sequence). CDR3 length: 12 residues. CDR3 nucleotide sequence: TGTGCTAGCAGCGTGGGTATGGGAGGCTACACCTTC. It codes for CASSVGMGGYTF.

The chain has TRBV2 and TRBJ2-3, with D possibly TRBD2 on 5 matching bases. V was trimmed by 11 bases and J by 7 bases, leaving 13 bases between them. This CDR3 is built from 11 residues. Germline V gives CDR1 SNHLY, CDR2 FYNNEI. The CDR3 bases are TGTGCCGAGGGCCCCGAGAATACGCAGTATTTT. Translated, it gives CAEGPENTQYF. The variable domain in full, with the rest retrieved from reference TRBV2 and TRBJ2-3, is EPEVTQTPSHQVTQMGQEVILRCVPISNHLYFYWYRQILGQKVEFLVSFYNNEISEKSEIFDDQFSVERPDGSNFTLKIRSTKLEDSAMYFCAEGPENTQYFGPGTRLTVL.

The chain recombines TRBV13 with TRBJ1-3; 8 bases align to TRBD1. The CDR3 loop spans 15 amino acids. Germline-derived CDR1 and CDR2 are PRHDT and FYEKMQ (reference sequence). Germline trimming cut 5 bases from V and 4 bases from J; bases unmatched to any gene: 7. The CDR3, as DNA: TGTGCCAGCAGCCAACAGGACAGGGCAGGAAACACCATATATTTT. Amino acids: CASSQQDRAGNTIYF. The full variable domain, rest sourced from reference TRBV13 and TRBJ1-3, is AAGVIQSPRHLIKEKRETATLKCYPIPRHDTVYWYQQGPGQDPQFLISFYEKMQSDKGSIPDRFSAQQFSDYHSELNMSSLELGDSALYFCASSQQDRAGNTIYFGEGSWLTVV.

The chain carries TRBV5-1 and TRBJ1-1, with 7 bases fitting TRBD1. The germline V gene has CDR1 SGHRS and CDR2 YFSETQ. The CDR3 spans 15 residues. Trimming removed 3 bases from V and 3 bases from J; junction bases left unmatched: 8. Here the CDR3 DNA reads TGCGCCAGCAGCTACACCCCAGGGGGGGACACTGAAGCTTTCTTT. It codes for CASSYTPGGDTEAFF. Full variable domain (outside the CDR3, taken from reference TRBV5-1 and TRBJ1-1): KAGVTQTPRYLIKTRGQQVTLSCSPISGHRSVSWYQQTPGQGLQFLFEYFSETQRNKGNFPGRFSGRQFSNSRSEMNVSTLELGDSALYLCASSYTPGGDTEAFFGQGTRLTVV.

CDR3 nucleotides: TGCGCCAGCAGCTTGGGTCCGACTAATGAAAAACTGTTTTTT. Amino acids: CASSLGPTNEKLFF. The rearrangement links TRBV5-1 to TRBJ1-4; D gene unclear. From germline, CDR1 is SGHRS and CDR2 YFSETQ. V shed 0 bases and J shed 2 bases, with 5 bases lying between them. The CDR3 runs 14 residues. The whole variable domain, filled in from reference TRBV5-1 and TRBJ1-4, reads KAGVTQTPRYLIKTRGQQVTLSCSPISGHRSVSWYQQTPGQGLQFLFEYFSETQRNKGNFPGRFSGRQFSNSRSEMNVSTLELGDSALYLCASSLGPTNEKLFFGSGTQLSVL.

This sequence joins TRBV28 and TRBJ1-5, with TRBD1 matching over 11 bases. J was trimmed by 5 bases and V by 3 bases; bases with no gene match: 6. Looked up from germline, CDR1 is MDHEN and CDR2 is SYDVKM. The CDR3 has 16 residues. For the CDR3, the DNA is TGTGCCAGCAGTTTTGGGACAGGGGGGTTAGATCAGCCCCAGCATTTT. It yields the protein CASSFGTGGLDQPQHF. The variable domain in full, completed from reference TRBV28 and TRBJ1-5, reads DVKVTQSSRYLVKRTGEKVFLECVQDMDHENMFWYRQDPGLGLRLIYFSYDVKMKEKGDIPEGYSVSREKKERFSLILESASTNQTSMYLCASSFGTGGLDQPQHFGDGTRLSIL.